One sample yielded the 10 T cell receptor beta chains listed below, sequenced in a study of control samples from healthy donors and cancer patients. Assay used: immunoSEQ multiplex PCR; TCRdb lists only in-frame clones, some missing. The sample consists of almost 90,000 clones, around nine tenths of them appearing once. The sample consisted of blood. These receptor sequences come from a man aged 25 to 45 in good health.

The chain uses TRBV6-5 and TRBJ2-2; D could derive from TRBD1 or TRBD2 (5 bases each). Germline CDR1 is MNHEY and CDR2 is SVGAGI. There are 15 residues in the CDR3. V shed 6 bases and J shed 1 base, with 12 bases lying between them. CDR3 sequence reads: CASRTGAENTGELFF. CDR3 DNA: TGTGCCAGCAGAACCGGGGCCGAGAACACCGGGGAGCTGTTTTTT.

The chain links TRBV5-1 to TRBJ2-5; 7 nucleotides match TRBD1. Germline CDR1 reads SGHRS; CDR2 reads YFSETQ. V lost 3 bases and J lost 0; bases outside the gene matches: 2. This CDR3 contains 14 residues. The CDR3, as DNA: TGCGCCAGCAGCTCCGGACAGGACCAAGAGACCCAGTACTTC. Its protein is CASSSGQDQETQYF.

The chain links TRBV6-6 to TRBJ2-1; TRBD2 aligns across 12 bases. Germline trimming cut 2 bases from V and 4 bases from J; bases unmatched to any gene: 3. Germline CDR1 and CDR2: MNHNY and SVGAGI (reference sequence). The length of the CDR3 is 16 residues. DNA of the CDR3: TGTGCCAGCAGTTACCCTAGCGGGGGGGCATACAATGAGCAGTTCTTC. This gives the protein CASSYPSGGAYNEQFF.

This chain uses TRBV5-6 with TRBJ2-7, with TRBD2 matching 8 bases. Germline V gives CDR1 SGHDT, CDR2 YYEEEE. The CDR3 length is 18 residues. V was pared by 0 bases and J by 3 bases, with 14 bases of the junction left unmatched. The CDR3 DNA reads TGTGCCAGCAGCTTGGCCAGCAGCGGGGGCCCCAAACGCTACGAGCAGTACTTC. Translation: CASSLASSGGPKRYEQYF.

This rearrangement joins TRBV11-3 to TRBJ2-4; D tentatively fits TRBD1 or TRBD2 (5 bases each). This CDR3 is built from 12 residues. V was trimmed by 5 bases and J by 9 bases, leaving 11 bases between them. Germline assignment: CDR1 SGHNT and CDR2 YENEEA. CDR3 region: CASSRDQGIQYF. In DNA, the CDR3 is TGTGCCAGCAGCCGGGACCAGGGCATTCAGTACTTC.

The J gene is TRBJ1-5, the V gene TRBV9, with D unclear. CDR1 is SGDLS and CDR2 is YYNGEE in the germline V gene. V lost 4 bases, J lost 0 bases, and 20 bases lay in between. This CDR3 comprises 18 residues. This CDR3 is CASSPGPGAPYSNQPQHF. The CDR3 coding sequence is TGTGCCAGCAGCCCAGGACCGGGCGCTCCTTATAGCAATCAGCCCCAGCATTTT.

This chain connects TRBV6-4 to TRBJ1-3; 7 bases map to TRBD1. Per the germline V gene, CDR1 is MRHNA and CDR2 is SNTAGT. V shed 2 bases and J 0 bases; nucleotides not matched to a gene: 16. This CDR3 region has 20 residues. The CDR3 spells CASSDTTPSDRASSGNTIYF. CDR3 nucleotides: TGTGCCAGCAGTGACACCACGCCCTCAGACAGGGCGAGCTCTGGAAACACCATATATTTT.

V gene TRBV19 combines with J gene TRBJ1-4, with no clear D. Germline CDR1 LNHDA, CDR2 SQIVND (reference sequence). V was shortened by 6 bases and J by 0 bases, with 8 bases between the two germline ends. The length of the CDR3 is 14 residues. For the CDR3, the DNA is TGTGCCAGTAGCCTGAGCTCAACTAATGAAAAACTGTTTTTT. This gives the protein CASSLSSTNEKLFF.

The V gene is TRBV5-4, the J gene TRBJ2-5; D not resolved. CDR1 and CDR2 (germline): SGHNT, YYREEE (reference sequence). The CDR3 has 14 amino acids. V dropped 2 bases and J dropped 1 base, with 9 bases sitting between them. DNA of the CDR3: TGTGCCAGCAGCTTTTCAGGTTTCCAAGAGACCCAGTACTTC. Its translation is CASSFSGFQETQYF.

The CDR3 loop is CASSLRGNFYEQYF. As DNA, the CDR3 is TGTGCCAGCAGCTTACGGGGGAACTTTTACGAGCAGTACTTC. V usage is TRBV11-1 and J usage is TRBJ2-7, with D possibly being TRBD2 (6 bases). This CDR3 has 14 amino acids. Germline V lookup: CDR1 SGHAT, CDR2 FQDESV (reference sequence). The V end was cut by 2 bases, the J end by 4 bases, with 12 bases between.